The 21 T cell receptor beta chains listed next were all sequenced from one sample in a study of T cell changes during pregnancy in multiple sclerosis. The repertoire was sequenced with immunoSEQ multiplex PCR; TCRdb's copy has only in-frame clones and lacks some. The repertoire holds 23,000 or so clones, with roughly nine tenths as singletons. The sample here was CD8+ T cells from peripheral blood mononuclear cells, taken in the first trimester of pregnancy. Receptors were obtained from a female donor in good health, enrolled as a control in a pregnancy study.

This clone came up a few times. V usage is TRBV7-8 and J usage is TRBJ2-7, with 8 bases that match TRBD2. Trimming cost V 2 bases and J 0 bases; bases outside gene matches: 9. Germline V gives CDR1 SGHVS, CDR2 FQNEAQ. CDR3 length equals 17 residues. In DNA, the CDR3 is TGTGCCAGCAGCTTAAATCGGGCCGGGACTAGCTCCTACGAGCAGTACTTC. Amino acids: CASSLNRAGTSSYEQYF.

This chain links TRBV7-6 with TRBJ2-5; 7 bases line up with TRBD1. CDR3 length: 15 residues. Germline lookup yields CDR1 SGHVS and CDR2 FNYEAQ. V lost 5 bases, J lost 5 bases, and 11 bases stayed unmatched. CDR3 amino acids: CASSRERGPGETQYF. The CDR3, as DNA: TGTGCCAGCAGCCGAGAGAGGGGGCCGGGGGAGACCCAGTACTTC.

The chain's CDR3 is CASSAPGTKSNYGYTF. CDR3 DNA sequence: TGTGCCAGCAGTGCTCCCGGGACAAAGTCTAACTATGGCTACACCTTC. V and J are TRBV28 and TRBJ1-2, with D possibly matching TRBD1 (6 bases). Germline assignment: CDR1 MDHEN and CDR2 SYDVKM. The CDR3 consists of 16 residues. The ends were cut back, 5 bases at V and 0 bases at J, with 16 bases in the middle.

This chain joins TRBV5-1 and TRBJ1-4, with D hard to call. This CDR3 comprises 15 residues. V gave up 4 bases and J gave up 2 bases, with 12 bases separating them. Germline assignment: CDR1 SGHRS and CDR2 YFSETQ. CDR3 DNA: TGCGCCAGCAGCAGTTCTCCGGGGACTAATGAAAAACTGTTTTTT. Protein: CASSSSPGTNEKLFF.

This clone was observed a single time. This chain uses TRBV27 with TRBJ2-2; the match to TRBD1 covers 8 bases. V dropped 6 bases and J dropped 6; count of bases not matched to a gene: 12. This CDR3 has 16 amino acids. Germline V gives CDR1 MNHEY, CDR2 SMNVEV (reference sequence). CDR3 DNA sequence: TGTGCCAGCAGGCAGGGGGCCGAAGAATGGGCCGGGGAGCTGTTTTTT. The encoded protein is CASRQGAEEWAGELFF.

The J gene is TRBJ2-7, the V gene TRBV6-5, with 8 bases matching TRBD2. The germline V gene encodes CDR1 MNHEY and CDR2 SVGAGI. V lost 7 bases to trimming and J lost 6 bases; unmatched junction nucleotides: 14. The CDR3 extends over 15 amino acids. CDR3 amino acids: CASTGTGTSFGEQYF. DNA for the CDR3: TGTGCCAGCACCGGGACCGGGACTAGTTTCGGCGAGCAGTACTTC.

The chain joins TRBV7-2 to TRBJ2-3; TRBD2 might be the D (5 bases). Deletions cut 4 bases from V and 1 base from J, with 15 bases between. The CDR3 covers 16 residues. Germline lookup yields CDR1 SGHTA and CDR2 FQGNSA. In DNA form, the CDR3 reads TGTGCCAGCAGCTCCTCTCGTCCGAGGGGCACAGATACGCAGTATTTT. Protein sequence: CASSSSRPRGTDTQYF.

This clone was picked up a small number of times. This chain links TRBV18 with TRBJ2-3; 11 bases line up with TRBD2. The V gene's germline CDR1 is KGHSH and CDR2 LQKENI. This CDR3 contains 16 residues. V lost 0 bases, J lost 6 bases, and 5 bases stayed unmatched. This CDR3 reads CASSPPVLAGEDTQYF. As DNA, the CDR3 is TGTGCCAGCTCACCACCGGTACTAGCGGGAGAGGATACGCAGTATTTT.

This clone was seen at least ten times. V is TRBV6-4 and J is TRBJ2-3, with D possibly being TRBD2 (6 bases). V lost 0 bases and J 2 bases, leaving 6 bases between the germline ends. Germline CDR1 and CDR2: MRHNA and SNTAGT. The CDR3 is 14 amino acids. This CDR3 is CASSDSRDTDTQYF. CDR3 nucleotide sequence: TGTGCCAGCAGTGACTCGCGGGACACAGATACGCAGTATTTT.

In DNA form, the CDR3 reads TGTGCCAGCAGCTTAGGACTAGCGGGGGTGAGCTCCTACAATGAGCAGTTCTTC. It encodes CASSLGLAGVSSYNEQFF. The chain combines TRBV7-6 with TRBJ2-1; 12 nucleotides align to TRBD2. V lost 1 base to trimming and J lost 0 bases; unmatched junction nucleotides: 4. Germline lookup yields CDR1 SGHVS and CDR2 FNYEAQ. The CDR3 extends over 18 amino acids.

The chain recombines TRBV6-1 with TRBJ2-7; 8 bases are a match to TRBD2. The CDR3 is 14 amino acids. Germline V lookup: CDR1 MNHNS, CDR2 SASEGT. After removal of 3 bases from V and 1 base from J, the junction contained 2 bases not matched to a gene. CDR3 nucleotides: TGTGCCAGCAGTGACGTAGCGGGGTCCTACGAGCAGTACTTC. It translates to CASSDVAGSYEQYF.

CDR3 sequence reads: CASTQGNYGYTF. The CDR3 DNA is TGTGCCAGCACACAGGGTAACTATGGCTACACCTTC. This sequence joins TRBV5-6 and TRBJ1-2, with a possible D match to TRBD1 (6 bases). V was pared by 6 bases and J by 1 base, with 7 bases between. Germline assignment: CDR1 SGHDT and CDR2 YYEEEE. CDR3 size: 12 residues.

This sequence joins TRBV19 and TRBJ2-2; D gene ambiguous. V was cut by 3 bases and J by 3 bases, with 8 bases left in between. Germline V gene lookup returns CDR1 LNHDA and CDR2 SQIVND (reference sequence). The CDR3 is made up of 14 amino acids. CDR3 sequence reads: CASSIKSYTGELFF. Written as DNA, the CDR3 is TGTGCCAGTAGTATTAAATCCTACACCGGGGAGCTGTTTTTT.

In its sample, this clone was seen a few times. This chain links TRBV7-9 with TRBJ1-1; maybe TRBD1 (6 bases). The V end was cut by 5 bases, the J end by 5 bases, with 9 bases between. The CDR3 runs to 12 residues. Per germline, CDR1 SEHNR and CDR2 FQNEAQ (reference sequence). The CDR3 bases are TGTGCCAGCAGCCCAGGGGCGACTGAAGCTTTCTTT. Translation: CASSPGATEAFF.

In its sample, this clone was seen many times. The chain employs TRBV27 and TRBJ2-1, with a weak D call TRBD2 (6 bases). CDR1 is MNHEY and CDR2 is SMNVEV in the germline V gene (reference sequence). The CDR3 has 15 amino acids. V lost 7 bases and J 3 bases, leaving 16 bases between the germline ends. CDR3: CASTEREPGYNEQFF. As DNA, the CDR3 is TGTGCCAGCACCGAACGGGAGCCGGGCTACAATGAGCAGTTCTTC.

The chain is built from TRBV6-4 and TRBJ2-3; 11 bases map to TRBD2. Germline assignment: CDR1 MRHNA and CDR2 SNTAGT. The junction had 5 bases not matched to a gene; V was cut back by 7 bases and J by 5 bases. This CDR3 is built from 14 residues. CDR3 DNA sequence: TGTGCCAGCATGAGGCTAGCGGGGGGAGATACGCAGTATTTT. This sequence encodes CASMRLAGGDTQYF.

J is TRBJ2-3 and V is TRBV6-4; 13 nucleotides line up with TRBD2. The CDR3 is made up of 16 amino acids. V was pared by 2 bases and J by 1 base, with 0 bases of the junction left unmatched. Per the germline V gene, CDR1 is MRHNA and CDR2 is SNTAGT. This chain's CDR3 is CASSDGTSGGTDTQYF. DNA of the CDR3: TGTGCCAGCAGTGACGGGACTAGCGGGGGCACAGATACGCAGTATTTT.

The chain recombines TRBV6-4 with TRBJ1-1; D possibly corresponds to TRBD1 (5 bases). Trimming shortened V by 0 bases and J by 4 bases, and 9 bases separated the two germline ends. Germline V gene data show CDR1 as MRHNA and CDR2 as SNTAGT. This CDR3 is 14 amino acids long. CDR3 DNA: TGTGCCAGCAGTGACTCAAGGGGTGGCACTGAAGCTTTCTTT. Encoded protein: CASSDSRGGTEAFF.

This sequence joins TRBV11-1 and TRBJ1-1; D unclear. Germline V CDR1 and CDR2: SGHAT, FQDESV (reference sequence). The germline V and J ends were trimmed by 5 bases and 0 bases, with 10 bases remaining between them. The CDR3 spans 14 residues. The CDR3 nucleotides read TGTGCCAGCAGCAGCAGGCCTTTGAACACTGAAGCTTTCTTT. This sequence encodes CASSSRPLNTEAFF. Full variable domain (rest looked up from reference TRBV11-1 and TRBJ1-1): EAEVAQSPRYKITEKSQAVAFWCDPISGHATLYWYRQILGQGPELLVQFQDESVVDDSQLPKDRFSAERLKGVDSTLKIQPAELGDSAMYLCASSSRPLNTEAFFGQGTRLTVV.

The V and J genes are TRBV5-6 and TRBJ2-5; D perhaps matches TRBD2 (6 bases). Trimming removed 0 bases at V and 3 bases at J, with 18 bases between. This CDR3 is 17 amino acids long. CDR1 is SGHDT, CDR2 YYEEEE, per germline. The CDR3 DNA follows: TGTGCCAGCAGCTTGGTCTGGGCCGCCACGGGGGAAGAGACCCAGTACTTC. Translating it yields CASSLVWAATGEETQYF.

The chain couples TRBV30 to TRBJ1-2; D ambiguous. V lost 2 bases to trimming and J lost 5 bases, with 21 bases between them. The germline V gene encodes CDR1 GTSNPN and CDR2 SVGIG (reference sequence). The CDR3 contains 16 residues. CDR3 coding DNA: TGTGCCTGGAGTTACGAACGGTTAGGTCGAGGTTATGGCTACACCTTC. Its translation: CAWSYERLGRGYGYTF.